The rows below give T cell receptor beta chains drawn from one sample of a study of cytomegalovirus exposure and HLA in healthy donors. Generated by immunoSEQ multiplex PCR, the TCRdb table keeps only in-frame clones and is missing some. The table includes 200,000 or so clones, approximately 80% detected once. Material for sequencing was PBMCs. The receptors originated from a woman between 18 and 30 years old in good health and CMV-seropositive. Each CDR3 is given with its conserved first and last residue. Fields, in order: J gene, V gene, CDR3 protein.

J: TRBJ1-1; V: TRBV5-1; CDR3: CASSLEQLNTEAFF
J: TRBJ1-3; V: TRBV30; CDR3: CAWSVASPGAGNTIYF
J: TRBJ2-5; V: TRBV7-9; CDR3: CVSSLAGQQETQYF
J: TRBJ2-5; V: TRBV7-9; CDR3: CASRQLDRKETQYF
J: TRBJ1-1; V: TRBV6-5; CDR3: CASSYGGVDTEAFF
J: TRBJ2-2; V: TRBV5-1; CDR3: CASSLEGTGSTGELFF
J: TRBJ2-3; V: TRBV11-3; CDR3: CASSPRLAGGIGDTQYF
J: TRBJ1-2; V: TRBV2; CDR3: CASRRDRGYGYTF
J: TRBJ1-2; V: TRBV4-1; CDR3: CASSQDPDSGGYTF
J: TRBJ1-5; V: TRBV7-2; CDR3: CASSLGASQANQPQHF
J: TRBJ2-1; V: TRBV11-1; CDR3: CASSRLAGSSYNEQFF
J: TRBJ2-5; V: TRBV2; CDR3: CASSFFTGTTKETQYF
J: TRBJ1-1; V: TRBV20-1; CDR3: CSAPDKIEAFF
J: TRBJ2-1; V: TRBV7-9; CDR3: CASSHPLGHNEQFF
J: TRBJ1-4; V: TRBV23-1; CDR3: CASSQRARGRSTNEKLFF
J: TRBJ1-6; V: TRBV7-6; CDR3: CASSARQGADSPLHF
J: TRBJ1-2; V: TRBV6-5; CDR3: CASSVGTGFGYTF
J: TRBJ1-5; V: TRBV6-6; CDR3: CASSYGAFYSNQPQHF
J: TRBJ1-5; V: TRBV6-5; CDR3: CASSYRGDSNQPQHF
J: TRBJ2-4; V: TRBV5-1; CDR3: CASSLASGGVAKNSQYF
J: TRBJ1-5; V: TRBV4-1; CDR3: CASSPRSTGYSNQPQHF
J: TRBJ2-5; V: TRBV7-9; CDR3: CSSSPGLAEETQYF
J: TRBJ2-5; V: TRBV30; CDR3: CAWSVGAQETQYF
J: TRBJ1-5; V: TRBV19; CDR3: CASNRRDGSNQPQHF
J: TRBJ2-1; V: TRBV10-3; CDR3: CATAGQASQQFF
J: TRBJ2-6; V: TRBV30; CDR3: CAWSKKGSGANGLTF
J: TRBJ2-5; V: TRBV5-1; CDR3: CASSQGQTSGTQYF
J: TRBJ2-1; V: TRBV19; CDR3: CASSIVVEVGLAGDSAPYNEQFF
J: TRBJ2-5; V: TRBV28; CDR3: CASSSTGLAVYQETQYF
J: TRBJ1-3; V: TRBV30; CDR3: CAWSVVRRSGNTIYF
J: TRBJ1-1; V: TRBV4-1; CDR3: CASSLGGWGTEAFF
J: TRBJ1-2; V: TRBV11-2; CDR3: CASSLTGANYGYTF
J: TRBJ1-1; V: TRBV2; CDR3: CATRSDHNTEAFF
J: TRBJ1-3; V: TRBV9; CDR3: CASSVGGGTGNTIYF
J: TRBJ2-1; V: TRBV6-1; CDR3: CASSSVGQAYNEQFF
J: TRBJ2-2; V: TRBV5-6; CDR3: CASNSQPGGVTGELFF
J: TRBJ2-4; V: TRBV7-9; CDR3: CASSLTGGENIQYF
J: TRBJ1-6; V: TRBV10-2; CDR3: CASKGGDSPLHF
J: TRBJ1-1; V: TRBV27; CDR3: CASGVRRGGTEAFF
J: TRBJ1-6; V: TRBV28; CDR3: CASSSGQGAYNSPLHF
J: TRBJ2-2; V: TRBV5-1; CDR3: CASSQSSRVRDTGELFF
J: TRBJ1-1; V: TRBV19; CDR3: CASSPQGVVNTEAFF
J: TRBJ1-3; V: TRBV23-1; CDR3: CASSQSPGCDSGNTIYF
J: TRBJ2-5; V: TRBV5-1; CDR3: CASSDIDRAQETQYF
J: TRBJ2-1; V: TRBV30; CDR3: CACRLAGDYNEQFF
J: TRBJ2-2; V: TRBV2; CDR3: CASSVTSGAGELFF
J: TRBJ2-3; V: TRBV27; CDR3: CASSPQGLRGSTDTQYF